One sample yielded the 10 T cell receptor beta chains listed below, sequenced in a study of CD8 T cells in Susac syndrome (dated by TCRdb to between 2018 and 2021). Libraries were built with the immunoSEQ multiplex PCR assay. RNA was extracted with the RNeasy kit and roughly 0.45 to 1 ug was reverse transcribed using random hexamers. Using fastp trimming at Q25 and MiXCR clonotype assembly, TCRdb reanalyzed the public sequencing data and kept in-frame beta chains. Rows are unified per CDR3 protein, each entry keeping the most common DNA and genes. Recorded for this sample are roughly 200,000 distinct CDR3 sequences; roughly 95% of them occurred a single time. 0.085% to 0.11% of the sample lies in the top ten. Material for sequencing was CD4+ T cells from PBMCs. These receptor sequences come from a human donor in good health.

The gene calls are TRBV12-3 or TRBV12-4 and TRBJ1-5; the D gene is possibly TRBD1 (6 bases). The CDR3 contains 12 residues. Trimming took off 3 bases at V and 11 bases at J, with 11 bases between the two ends. CDR3 sequence: CASSFRDNTQHF. The CDR3 bases are TGTGCCAGCAGTTTTAGGGACAATACCCAGCATTTT.

This rearrangement joins TRBV27 to TRBJ2-1, with 8 positions matching TRBD2. The CDR3 totals 16 residues. Per the germline V gene, CDR1 is MNHEY and CDR2 is SMNVEV (reference sequence). V dropped 6 bases and J dropped 0; count of bases not matched to a gene: 7. The CDR3 sequence is CASRPGLGGSYNEQFF. The DNA of the CDR3 is TGTGCCAGCAGACCGGGACTAGGTGGCTCCTACAATGAGCAGTTCTTC.

The chain couples TRBV20-1 to TRBJ2-4, with TRBD2 matching 7 bases. Trimming removed 7 bases from V and 6 bases from J; junction bases left unmatched: 3. Germline V CDR1 and CDR2: DFQATT, SNEGSKA (reference sequence). The CDR3 has 11 residues. The CDR3 DNA is TGCAGTGGACTAGCAGGAAACATTCAGTACTTC. As protein: CSGLAGNIQYF.

The chain employs TRBV29-1 and TRBJ1-2; 7 nucleotides match TRBD1. CDR3 length: 12 amino acids. Germline V gene sequence: CDR1 SQVTM, CDR2 ANQGSEA. V gave up 2 bases and J gave up 12 bases; unmatched junction bases: 9. CDR3 loop: CSVEKGYRGNTF. In DNA form, the CDR3 reads TGCAGCGTTGAAAAGGGATACAGGGGAAACACCTTC.

The chain employs TRBV30 and TRBJ2-2, with D perhaps TRBD2 (5 bases). Germline CDR1 and CDR2: GTSNPN and SVGIG (reference sequence). The CDR3 has 16 residues. Trimming removed 2 bases at V and 0 bases at J, with 13 bases between. The CDR3 protein is CAWSSGGFANTGELFF. In nucleotides, the CDR3 is TGTGCCTGGAGTTCTGGCGGGTTCGCGAACACCGGGGAGCTGTTTTTT.

V and J are TRBV4-3 and TRBJ2-2; no clear D. The germline V and J ends were trimmed by 1 base and 2 bases, with 5 bases remaining between them. Germline-derived CDR1 and CDR2 are LGHNA and YSLEER. This CDR3 has 14 residues. The CDR3 nucleotides read TGCGCCAGCAGCCAAGGACACAACACCGGGGAGCTGTTTTTT. As protein: CASSQGHNTGELFF.

The chain is built from TRBV29-1 and TRBJ1-2; D remains unclear. The V end lost 7 bases, the J end lost 1 base, and 10 bases lay between the germline ends. CDR1 is SQVTM and CDR2 is ANQGSEA in the germline V gene. This CDR3 region has 12 residues. The CDR3 DNA sequence: TGCAGCGCCCTGGGCCATAACTATGGCTACACCTTC. Its protein product is CSALGHNYGYTF.

The V and J genes are TRBV7-9 and TRBJ2-1, with 10 positions matching TRBD1. V lost 1 base and J lost 7; bases outside the gene matches: 4. This CDR3 has 15 amino acids. The germline V gene has CDR1 SEHNR and CDR2 FQNEAQ (reference sequence). The CDR3 DNA follows: TGTGCCAGCAGCTTAGGACAGGGGGCGTTGAATGAGCAGTTCTTC. Its protein is CASSLGQGALNEQFF.

This chain links TRBV9 with TRBJ2-2; TRBD2 agrees at 7 bases. Germline CDR1 reads SGDLS; CDR2 reads YYNGEE. Unmatched junction bases numbered 10, after V lost 1 base and J lost 4 bases. The CDR3 spans 17 residues. The CDR3 here is CASSVLASGASTGELFF. The DNA for the CDR3 is TGTGCCAGCAGCGTACTGGCTAGCGGCGCGAGCACCGGGGAGCTGTTTTTT.

This chain uses TRBV30 with TRBJ1-1; D gene uncertain. CDR1 and CDR2 (germline): GTSNPN, SVGIG (reference sequence). This CDR3 contains 11 residues. V lost 8 bases and J lost 1, with 8 bases in between. CDR3: CAGDGNTEAFF. The CDR3 DNA follows: TGTGCCGGTGATGGGAACACTGAAGCTTTCTTT. Filled out from reference TRBV30 and TRBJ1-1, the complete variable domain reads SQTIHQWPATLVQPVGSPLSLECTVEGTSNPNLYWYRQAAGRGLQLLFYSVGIGQISSEVPQNLSASRPQDRQFILSSKKLLLSDSGFYLCAGDGNTEAFFGQGTRLTVV.